This T cell receptor beta chain is from a study of cytomegalovirus exposure and HLA in healthy donors. Background on the study: Among around 180 million T cells, an earlier analysis found about 100 million unique TCR beta sequences.

Details on this clone: What it recognizes is unknown.

PCR used 60 Vbeta primers and 13 Jbeta primers. As handled by the study authors: Unique TCR beta chains numbered around 80 million in a later analysis, with roughly 10 million shared. Method: immunoSEQ multiplex PCR; TCRdb's copy keeps in-frame clones and lacks some. The DNA gave D and trimming, while V, J and clone size come from that table. The sample has 140,000 to 150,000 clones, about 84% seen once; the top ten hold 2% to 2.5%. Study results and limitations: Differences between HLA loci emerged in a later analysis of TCR association rates, with DRB1 most and HLA-C fewest.

V gave up 0 bases and J gave up 0 bases, with 10 bases separating them. Germline values: CDR1 SGHDT, CDR2 YYEEEE. CDR3 size: 16 residues. The specimen was PBMCs. J is TRBJ2-1 and V is TRBV5-6; tentatively, D is TRBD1 (5 bases). The TCR was taken from a woman aged 18-30 years in good health and CMV-seropositive. The CDR3: CASSLEGKSSYNEQFF. CDR3 nucleotides: TGTGCCAGCAGCTTGGAGGGGAAGAGCTCCTACAATGAGCAGTTCTTC.